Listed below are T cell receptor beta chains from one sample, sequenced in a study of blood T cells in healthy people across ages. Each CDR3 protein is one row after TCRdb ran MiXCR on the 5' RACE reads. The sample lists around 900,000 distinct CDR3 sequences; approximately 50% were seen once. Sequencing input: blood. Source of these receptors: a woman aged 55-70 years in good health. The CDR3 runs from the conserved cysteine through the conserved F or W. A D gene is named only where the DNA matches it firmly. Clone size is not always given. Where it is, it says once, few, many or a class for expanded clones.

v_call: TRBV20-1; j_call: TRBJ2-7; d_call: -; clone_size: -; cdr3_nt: TGCAGTGCAGACCTCACAACAGGGAACGAGCAGTACTTC; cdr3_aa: CSADLTTGNEQYF
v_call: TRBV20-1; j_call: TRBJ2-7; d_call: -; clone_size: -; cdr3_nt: TGCAGTGCTTACAACGGGTATGAGCAGTACTTC; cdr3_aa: CSAYNGYEQYF
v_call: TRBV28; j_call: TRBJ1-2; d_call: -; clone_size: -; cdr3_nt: TGTGCCAGCAGTCCAGCCCTGTATGGCTACACCTTC; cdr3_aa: CASSPALYGYTF
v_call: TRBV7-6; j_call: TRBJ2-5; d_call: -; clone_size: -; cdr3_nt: TGTGCCAGCAGCTTATCCGAGACTACGAAGTACTTC; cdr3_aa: CASSLSETTKYF
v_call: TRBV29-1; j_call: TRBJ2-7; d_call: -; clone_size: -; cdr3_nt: TGCAGCGGGCCCGAGACTGTGGCCTACGAGCAGTACTTC; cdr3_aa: CSGPETVAYEQYF
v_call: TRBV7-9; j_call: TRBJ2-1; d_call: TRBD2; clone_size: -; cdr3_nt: TGTGCCAGCAGCTTTTCGGCGGGAGGGCTTACAGACAATGAGCAGTTCTTC; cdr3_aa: CASSFSAGGLTDNEQFF
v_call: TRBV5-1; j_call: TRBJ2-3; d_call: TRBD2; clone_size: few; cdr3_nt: TGCGCCAGCAGCTTGGTGGCGGGAGGGCGATATACGCAGTATTTT; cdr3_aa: CASSLVAGGRYTQYF
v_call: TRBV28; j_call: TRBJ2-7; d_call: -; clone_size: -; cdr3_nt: TGTGCCAGCAGTCCCACCCTTGGGCTGCAGGCTGAGCAGTACTTC; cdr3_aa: CASSPTLGLQAEQYF
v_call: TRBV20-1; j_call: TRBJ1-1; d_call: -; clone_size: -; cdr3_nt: TGCAGTGCCCGTGGACAGAGGAACACTGAAGCTTTCTTT; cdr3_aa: CSARGQRNTEAFF
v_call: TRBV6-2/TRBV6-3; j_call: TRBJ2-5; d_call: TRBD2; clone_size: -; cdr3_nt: TGTGCCAGCAGTTATATGTTGTCTAGCGGGAGCCATGAGCAGTACTTC; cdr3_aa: CASSYMLSSGSHEQYF
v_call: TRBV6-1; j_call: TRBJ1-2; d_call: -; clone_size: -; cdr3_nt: TGTGCCAGCAGTGAACTCCCAAGACGCTCTAGTGATGGCTACACCTTC; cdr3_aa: CASSELPRRSSDGYTF
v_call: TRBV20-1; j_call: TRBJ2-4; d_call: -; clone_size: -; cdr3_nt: TGCAGTGCTAGCCCCGGACTGGTAGCCAAAAACATTCAGTACTTC; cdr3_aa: CSASPGLVAKNIQYF
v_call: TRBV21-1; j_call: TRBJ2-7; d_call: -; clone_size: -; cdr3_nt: TGTGCCAGCAGCAAACGCCGTGTGGGGGCTTTCGGGCTAGAGCGGACCGCCTACGAGCAGTACTTC; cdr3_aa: CASSKRRVGAFGLERTAYEQYF
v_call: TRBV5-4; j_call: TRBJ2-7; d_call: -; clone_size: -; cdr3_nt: TGTGCCAGCAGCTTGGGGGGTCTTAACCGCTACGAGCAGTACTTC; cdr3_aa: CASSLGGLNRYEQYF
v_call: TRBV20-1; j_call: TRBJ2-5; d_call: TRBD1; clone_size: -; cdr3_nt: TGCAGTGCGTCGGGACAGTCAATTCAAGAGACCCAGTACTTC; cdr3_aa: CSASGQSIQETQYF
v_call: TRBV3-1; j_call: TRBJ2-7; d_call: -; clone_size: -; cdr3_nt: TGTGCCAGCGTGAGATCGGGGTCCTACGAGCAGTACTTC; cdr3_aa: CASVRSGSYEQYF
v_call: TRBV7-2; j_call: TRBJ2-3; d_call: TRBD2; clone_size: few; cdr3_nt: TGTGCCAGCAGCGAATGGGGTAGCGGGACGGTGGATACGCAGTATTTT; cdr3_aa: CASSEWGSGTVDTQYF
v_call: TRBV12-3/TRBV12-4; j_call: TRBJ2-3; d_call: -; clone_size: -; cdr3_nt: TGTGCCAGCAGTTTTAACACCAATACGCAGTATTTT; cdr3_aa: CASSFNTNTQYF
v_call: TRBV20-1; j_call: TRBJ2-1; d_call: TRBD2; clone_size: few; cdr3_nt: TGCAGTGCTAGAGACCCGGGACTACCGAACAATGAGCAGTTCTTC; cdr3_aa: CSARDPGLPNNEQFF
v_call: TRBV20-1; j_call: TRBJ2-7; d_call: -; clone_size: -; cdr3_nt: TGCAGTGCTGGCGGGGCTAGCGAGAGCTGCGAGCAGTACTTC; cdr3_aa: CSAGGASESCEQYF
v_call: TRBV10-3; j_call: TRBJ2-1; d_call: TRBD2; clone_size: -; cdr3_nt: TGTGCCATCAACACCGGGACTAGTAACAATGAGCAGTTCTTC; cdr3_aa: CAINTGTSNNEQFF
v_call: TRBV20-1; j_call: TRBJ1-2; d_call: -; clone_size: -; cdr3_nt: TGCAGGGGATTCGGGGGGGGTTATGGCTATGGCTACACCTTC; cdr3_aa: CRGFGGGYGYGYTF
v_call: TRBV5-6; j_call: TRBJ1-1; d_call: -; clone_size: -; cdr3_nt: TGTGCCAGCAGTCGTCTCTACGTTTTCTTT; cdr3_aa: CASSRLYVFF
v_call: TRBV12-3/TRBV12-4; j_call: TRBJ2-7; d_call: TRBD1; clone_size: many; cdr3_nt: TGTGCCAGCAGTTTTTCGGGACAGTCCTACGAGCAGTACTTC; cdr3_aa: CASSFSGQSYEQYF
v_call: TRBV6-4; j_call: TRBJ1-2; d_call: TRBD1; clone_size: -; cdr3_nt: TGTGCCAGCAGTGGCCGTCCCGGGACAGGGCCGGGTGGCTACACCTTC; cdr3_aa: CASSGRPGTGPGGYTF
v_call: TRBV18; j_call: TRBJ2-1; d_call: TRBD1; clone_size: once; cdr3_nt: TGTGCCAGCTCACCGCCGGACAGGGACTACAATGAGCAGTTCTTC; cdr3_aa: CASSPPDRDYNEQFF
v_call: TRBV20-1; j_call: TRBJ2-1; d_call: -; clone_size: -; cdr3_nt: TGCAGTGCCCCCTGGAACCTCGATGAGCAGTTCTTC; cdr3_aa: CSAPWNLDEQFF
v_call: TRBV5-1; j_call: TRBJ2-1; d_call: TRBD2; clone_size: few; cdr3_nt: TGCGCCAGCAGCTTGGGAATGGCGGGAGCCTACAATGAGCAGTTCTTC; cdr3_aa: CASSLGMAGAYNEQFF
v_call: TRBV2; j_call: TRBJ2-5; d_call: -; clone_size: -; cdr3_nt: TGTGCCAGCAGGGGACTCCCCGGGGAGACCCAGTACTTC; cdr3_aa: CASRGLPGETQYF
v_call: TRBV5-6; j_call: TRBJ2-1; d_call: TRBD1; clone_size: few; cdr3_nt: TGTGCCAGCAGATCCGGGACAGGGGGGGACGGTGAGCAGTTCTTC; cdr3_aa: CASRSGTGGDGEQFF
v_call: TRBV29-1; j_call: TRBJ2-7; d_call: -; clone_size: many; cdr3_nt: TGCAGCGTTCAGCCGGCCACAAGCTACGAGCAGTACTTC; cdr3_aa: CSVQPATSYEQYF
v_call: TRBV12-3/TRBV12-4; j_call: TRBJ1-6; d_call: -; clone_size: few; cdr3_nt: TGTGCCAGCAGTTTCGGGCAGATCAATTCACCCCTCCACTTT; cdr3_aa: CASSFGQINSPLHF
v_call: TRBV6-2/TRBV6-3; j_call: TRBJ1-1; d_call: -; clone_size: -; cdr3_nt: TGTGCCAGCAGCAGGGCTGACGCTGAAGCTTTCTTT; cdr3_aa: CASSRADAEAFF
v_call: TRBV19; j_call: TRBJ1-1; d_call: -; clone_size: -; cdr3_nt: TGTGCCAGTAGTCCCCTGACCATAAAACGCGACACTGAAGCTTTCTTT; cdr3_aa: CASSPLTIKRDTEAFF
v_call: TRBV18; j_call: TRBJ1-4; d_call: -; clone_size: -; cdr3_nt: TGTGCCAGCTCACAGAGCGATGAAAAACTGTTTTTT; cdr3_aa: CASSQSDEKLFF
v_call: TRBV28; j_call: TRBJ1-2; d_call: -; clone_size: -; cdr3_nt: TGTGCCAGCAGTCGGGGAGGGTTTGGCTATGGCTACACCTTC; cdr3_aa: CASSRGGFGYGYTF
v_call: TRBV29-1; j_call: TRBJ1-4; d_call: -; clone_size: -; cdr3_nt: TGCAGCGTTGAGGCAGGAGGAGAAAAACTGTTTTTT; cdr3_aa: CSVEAGGEKLFF
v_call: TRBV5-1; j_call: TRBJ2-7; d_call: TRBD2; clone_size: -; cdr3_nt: TGCGCCAGCAGCTTGGGAGGGCTAGCGGGAAACGAGCAGTACTTC; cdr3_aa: CASSLGGLAGNEQYF
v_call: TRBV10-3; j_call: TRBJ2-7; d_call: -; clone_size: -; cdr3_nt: TGTACCGTCAGTGAAAGGGCGAGAGTCGAGCAGTACTTC; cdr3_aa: CTVSERARVEQYF
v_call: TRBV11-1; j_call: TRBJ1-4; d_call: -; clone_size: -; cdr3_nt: TGTGCCAGCAGCCCCTCAAGGGGATCGGACGAAAAACTGTTTTTT; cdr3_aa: CASSPSRGSDEKLFF
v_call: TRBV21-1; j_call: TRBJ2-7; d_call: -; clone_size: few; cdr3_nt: TGTGCCAGCAGCAAATTGGCGCGGGAGGTGTCACTTTTCGAGCAGTACTTC; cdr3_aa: CASSKLAREVSLFEQYF
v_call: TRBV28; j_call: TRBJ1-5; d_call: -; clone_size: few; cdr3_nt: TGTGCCAGCAGTTTAGGACGGAGCAATCAGCCCCAGCATTTT; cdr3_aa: CASSLGRSNQPQHF
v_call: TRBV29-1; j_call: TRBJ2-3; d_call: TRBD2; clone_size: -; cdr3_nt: TGCAGCGTTGAAGGTCGACTAGCTACTGATACGCAGTATTTT; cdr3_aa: CSVEGRLATDTQYF
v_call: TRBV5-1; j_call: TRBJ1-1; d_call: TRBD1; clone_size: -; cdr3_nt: TGCGCCAGCAGCTTGGGGGCAGGGGGCTGGACTGAAGCTTTCTTT; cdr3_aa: CASSLGAGGWTEAFF
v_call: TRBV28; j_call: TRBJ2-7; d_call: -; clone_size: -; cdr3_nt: TGTGCCAGCGCGAGGGACACCAACTACGAGCAGTACTTC; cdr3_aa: CASARDTNYEQYF
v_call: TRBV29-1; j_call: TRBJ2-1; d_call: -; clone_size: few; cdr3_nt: TGCAGCGTTGGTGACGGCCTACCCTACAATGAGCAGTTCTTC; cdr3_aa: CSVGDGLPYNEQFF
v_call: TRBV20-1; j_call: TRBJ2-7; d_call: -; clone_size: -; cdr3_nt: TGCAGTGCTGCCCTCCAGGACTACGAGCAGTACTTC; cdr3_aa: CSAALQDYEQYF
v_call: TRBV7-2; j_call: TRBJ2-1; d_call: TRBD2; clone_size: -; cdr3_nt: TGTGCCAGCAGGCTAAGCGGGAACTCCTACAATGAGCAGTTCTTC; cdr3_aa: CASRLSGNSYNEQFF
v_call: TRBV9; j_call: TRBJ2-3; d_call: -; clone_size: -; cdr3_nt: TGTGCCAGCAATAGGTACGGTGCGGATACGCAGTATTTT; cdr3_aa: CASNRYGADTQYF
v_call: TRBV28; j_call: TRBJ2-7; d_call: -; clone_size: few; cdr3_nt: TGTGCCAGCAGTTTCGGGGATTTGGCCACCTACGAGCAGTACTTC; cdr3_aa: CASSFGDLATYEQYF
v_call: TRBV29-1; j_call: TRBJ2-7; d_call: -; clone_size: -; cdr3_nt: TGCAGCGTACGACCGGTTGGTAGTCCCTACGAGCAGTACTTC; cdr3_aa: CSVRPVGSPYEQYF